Listed here is a single T cell receptor (beta chain). The antigen is not known. The J segment lost 0 bases and the V segment lost 0 bases, leaving 3 bases of the junction unmatched. In germline, CDR1 is SGHRS, CDR2 YFSETQ. This CDR3 has 15 residues. TCRdb's table, derived via immunoSEQ multiplex PCR, lists solely in-frame clones and lacks some. The sample lists about 1.5 million clones; 95% to 99% were seen once. This record belongs to a study of shared clonotypes between healthy human individuals. Notes on the study in general: Rarefaction demonstrated incomplete sorted-subset sequencing despite large depth.

The TCR comes from a man aged 25 to 40 in good health. The rearrangement uses TRBV5-1 and TRBJ2-7, with 7 bases fitting TRBD2. The specimen was naive CD4+ T cells sorted from blood. This sample's subset: CD45RA+ positively selected. CDR3 in DNA: TGCGCCAGCAGCTTGGAGGGCGGGAGCTCCTACGAGCAGTACTTC. Translated: CASSLEGGSSYEQYF.